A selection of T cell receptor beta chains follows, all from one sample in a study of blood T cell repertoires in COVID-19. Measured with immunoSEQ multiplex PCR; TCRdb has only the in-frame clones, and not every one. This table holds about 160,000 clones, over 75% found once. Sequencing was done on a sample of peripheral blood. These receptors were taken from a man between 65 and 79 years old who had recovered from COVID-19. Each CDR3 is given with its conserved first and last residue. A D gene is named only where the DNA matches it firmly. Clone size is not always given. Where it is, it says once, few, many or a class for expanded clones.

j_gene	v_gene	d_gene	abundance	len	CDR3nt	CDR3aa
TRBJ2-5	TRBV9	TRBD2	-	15	TGTGCCAGCACCCAGGGACTAGCGGGATCAGAGACCCAGTACTTC	CASTQGLAGSETQYF
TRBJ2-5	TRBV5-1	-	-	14	TGCGCCAGCAGCAACCGGGGAAGAGGCGAGACCCAGTACTTC	CASSNRGRGETQYF
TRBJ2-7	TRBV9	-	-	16	TGTGCCAGCAGCCCTGGCGGGGCGTTCAGCTCCTACGAGCAGTACTTC	CASSPGGAFSSYEQYF
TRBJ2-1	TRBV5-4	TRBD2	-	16	TGTGCCAGCAGCCCAGAGGGACTAGCGGGAGCCAATGAGCAGTTCTTC	CASSPEGLAGANEQFF
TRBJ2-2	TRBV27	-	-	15	TGTGCCAGCAGTTCTCCCTGGCGGAGCACCGGGGAGCTGTTTTTT	CASSSPWRSTGELFF
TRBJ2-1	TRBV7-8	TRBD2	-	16	TGTGCCAGCAGCTTAGGGCTAGCGGGAGTGGATGTCGAGCAGTTCTTC	CASSLGLAGVDVEQFF
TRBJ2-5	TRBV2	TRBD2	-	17	TGTGCCAGCAGCAAGAGGACTAGCGGAATCCGGCAAGAGACCCAGTACTTC	CASSKRTSGIRQETQYF
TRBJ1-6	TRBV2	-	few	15	TGTGCCAGCAGCCGGGAGGGCTCCTATAATTCACCCCTCCACTTT	CASSREGSYNSPLHF
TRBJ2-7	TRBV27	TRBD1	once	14	TGTGCCAGCAGTTTATTACAGGGGCCCTACGAGCAGTACTTC	CASSLLQGPYEQYF
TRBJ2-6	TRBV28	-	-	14	TGTGCCAGCAACGAAGAGGGTGGGGCCAACGTCCTGACTTTC	CASNEEGGANVLTF
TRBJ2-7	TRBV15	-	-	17	TGTGCCACCAGCAGAGATTACTCGGGTCTTACCACCTACGAGCAGTACTTC	CATSRDYSGLTTYEQYF
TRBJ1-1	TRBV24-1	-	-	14	TGTGCCACCAGTGATCCTGACAAGAACACTGAAGCTTTCTTT	CATSDPDKNTEAFF
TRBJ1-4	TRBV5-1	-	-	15	TGCGCCAGCAGCTTGGAGGGACTGACTAATGAAAAACTGTTTTTT	CASSLEGLTNEKLFF
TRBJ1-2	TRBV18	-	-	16	TGTGCCAGCTCACCACCGAATGGGCCCACCAACTATGGCTACACCTTC	CASSPPNGPTNYGYTF
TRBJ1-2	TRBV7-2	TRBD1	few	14	TGTGCCAGCAGCCGCCGGGGACAGGGGGATGGCTACACCTTC	CASSRRGQGDGYTF
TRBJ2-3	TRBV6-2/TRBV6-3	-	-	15	TGTGCCAGCAGTTACGATCCCCAGGGCACAGATACGCAGTATTTT	CASSYDPQGTDTQYF
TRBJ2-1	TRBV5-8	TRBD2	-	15	TGTGCCAGCAGCTTAGGGACTAGCGATCGGAATGAGCAGTTCTTC	CASSLGTSDRNEQFF
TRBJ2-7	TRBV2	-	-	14	TGTGCCAGCAGGAGGGACAGCGGGAGAGACGAGCAGTACTTC	CASRRDSGRDEQYF
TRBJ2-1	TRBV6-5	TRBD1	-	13	TGTGCCAGCAGATCTATACAGGGGAATGAGCAGTTCTTC	CASRSIQGNEQFF
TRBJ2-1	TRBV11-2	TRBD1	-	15	TGTGCCAGCAGCTTCGGACAGGGCCCCTACAATGAGCAGTTCTTC	CASSFGQGPYNEQFF
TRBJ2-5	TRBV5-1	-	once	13	TGCGCCAGCAGGGGTGAGGGAATGGAGACCCAGTACTTC	CASRGEGMETQYF
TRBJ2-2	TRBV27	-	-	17	TGTGCCAGCAGTTTAGATCTAATTGGGACTTTCACCGGGGAGCTGTTTTTT	CASSLDLIGTFTGELFF
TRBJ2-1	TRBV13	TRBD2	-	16	TGTGCCAGCAGCTCTAGACTAGCGGGAGGGCAGGATGAGCAGTTCTTC	CASSSRLAGGQDEQFF
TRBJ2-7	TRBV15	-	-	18	TGTGCCACCAGCAGAGACTCTCGACACCCTCGAAGTACCTACGAGCAGTACTTC	CATSRDSRHPRSTYEQYF
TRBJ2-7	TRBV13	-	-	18	TGTGCCAGCAGCTTATCCCCCCGAACAGACAGGTACTCCTACGAGCAGTACTTC	CASSLSPRTDRYSYEQYF
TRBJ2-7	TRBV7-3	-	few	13	TGTGCCAGCAGCACAGGGAGCTCCTACGAGCAGTACTTC	CASSTGSSYEQYF
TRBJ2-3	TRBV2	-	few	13	TGTGCCAGCAGTGCGGGGAGCACAGATACGCAGTATTTT	CASSAGSTDTQYF
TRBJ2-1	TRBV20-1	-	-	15	TGCAGTGCTAGTTGGGGCGTAGCAGGCAACAATGAGCAGTTCTTC	CSASWGVAGNNEQFF
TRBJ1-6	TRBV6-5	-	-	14	TGTGCCAGCAGTTCACAGGGTTATAATTCACCCCTCCACTTT	CASSSQGYNSPLHF
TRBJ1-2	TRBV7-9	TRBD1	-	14	TGTGCCAGCAGCTTAGGGGACAGGGGCTATGGCTACACCTTC	CASSLGDRGYGYTF
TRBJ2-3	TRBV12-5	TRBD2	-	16	TGTGCTAGTGGCCGGGGGGGGACTAGCGGCACAGATACGCAGTATTTT	CASGRGGTSGTDTQYF